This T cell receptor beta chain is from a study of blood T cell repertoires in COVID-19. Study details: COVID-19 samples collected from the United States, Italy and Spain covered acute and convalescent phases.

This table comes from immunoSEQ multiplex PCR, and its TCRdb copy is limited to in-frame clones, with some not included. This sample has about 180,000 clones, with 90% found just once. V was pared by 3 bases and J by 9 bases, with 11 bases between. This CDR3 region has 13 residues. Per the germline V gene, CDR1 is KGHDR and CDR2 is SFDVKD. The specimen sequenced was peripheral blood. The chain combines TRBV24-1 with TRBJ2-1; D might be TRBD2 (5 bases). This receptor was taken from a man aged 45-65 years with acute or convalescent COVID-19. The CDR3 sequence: CATSDLPAGEQFF. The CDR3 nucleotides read TGTGCCACCAGTGATCTTCCCGCGGGTGAGCAGTTCTTC.